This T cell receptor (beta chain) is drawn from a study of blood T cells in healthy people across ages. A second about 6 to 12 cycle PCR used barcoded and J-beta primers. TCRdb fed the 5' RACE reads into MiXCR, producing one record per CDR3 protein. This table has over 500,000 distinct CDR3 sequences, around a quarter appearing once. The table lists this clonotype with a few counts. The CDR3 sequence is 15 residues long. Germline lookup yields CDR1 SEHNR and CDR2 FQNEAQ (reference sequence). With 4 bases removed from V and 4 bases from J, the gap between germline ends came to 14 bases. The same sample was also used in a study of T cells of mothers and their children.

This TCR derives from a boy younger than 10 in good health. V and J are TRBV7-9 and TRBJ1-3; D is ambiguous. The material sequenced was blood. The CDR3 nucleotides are TGTGCCAGCAGCTCGCCGGCGGAGGCAGGAAACACCATATATTTT. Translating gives CASSSPAEAGNTIYF.